This TCR beta chain came from a study of tumor T cells in aggressive B-cell lymphoma. This table comes from immunoSEQ multiplex PCR, and its TCRdb copy is limited to in-frame clones, with some not included. This sample has some 3,500 clones, with about 90% found just once. Sequencing was performed on tumor tissue. This sequence originates from an adult with diffuse large B cell lymphoma.

CDR3: CASSLGWAGHETQYF. Here the CDR3 DNA reads TGCGCCAGCAGCTTGGGCTGGGCAGGGCACGAGACCCAGTACTTC. The chain joins TRBV5-1 to TRBJ2-5, with D perhaps matching TRBD1 (5 bases). V dropped 0 bases and J dropped 5 bases, with 14 bases sitting between them. Germline assignment: CDR1 SGHRS and CDR2 YFSETQ. The CDR3 extends over 15 amino acids.